The clone carrying this T cell receptor beta chain has only one observation. As yet, its antigen is unknown. Naive CD8 populations comprised CD45RO-negative cells positively selected for CCR7, excluding terminally differentiated effector memory CD45RA+ cells. The source of the sample is a study of shared clonotypes between healthy human individuals. For the study at large: Donors were a couple of women and three men aged 18 to 49. Overall study findings and caveats: Rarefaction revealed incomplete sorted-subset sequencing despite large depth. Read depth was anticipated to influence clonotype sharing among donors.

V gave up 2 bases and J gave up 0 bases, with 10 bases separating them. The germline V gene encodes CDR1 MDHEN and CDR2 SYDVKM. The CDR3 runs 15 residues. The assay was immunoSEQ multiplex PCR, and TCRdb's table has in-frame clones only and misses some. Of hundreds of thousands of clones listed, 90% to 95% were seen once; the top ten hold over 0.1%. Sequencing was carried out using naive CD8+ T cells sorted from blood. The TCR originated in a woman aged 30 to 39 in good health. J is TRBJ1-1 and V is TRBV28, with D possibly TRBD1 on 5 matching bases. CDR3 protein: CASSLVPGLNTEAFF. In DNA form, the CDR3 reads TGTGCCAGCAGTTTAGTTCCAGGGTTGAACACTGAAGCTTTCTTT.